The source of this T cell receptor (beta chain) is a study of beta chain features in type 1 diabetes. Regarding the study as a whole: Moderately but significantly shorter TCRB CDR3s were found in Type 1 diabetes patients in all four CD4+ subsets.

As to this clone: What it recognizes is unknown.

The isolated RNA, all of it, was reverse transcribed, so expressed TCRB transcripts were what got sequenced. This table comes from immunoSEQ multiplex PCR, and its TCRdb copy is limited to in-frame clones, with some not included. There are some 290,000 clones in the sample; around 22% occur only once, and about 0.011% lies in the top ten. V shed 7 bases, J shed 3 bases, and the junction held 8 bases outside the gene matches. This CDR3 has 14 amino acids. Germline lookup yields CDR1 MDHEN and CDR2 SYDVKM. Sequencing input: naive CD4+ T cells from blood. The chain recombines TRBV28 with TRBJ2-7; TRBD1 matches 8 bases. The receptor comes from a woman between 25 and 40 years old with type 1 diabetes. The CDR3 coding sequence is TGTGCCAGCACCTCCTCCGGGACAGGCTACGAGCAGTACTTC. Translation: CASTSSGTGYEQYF.